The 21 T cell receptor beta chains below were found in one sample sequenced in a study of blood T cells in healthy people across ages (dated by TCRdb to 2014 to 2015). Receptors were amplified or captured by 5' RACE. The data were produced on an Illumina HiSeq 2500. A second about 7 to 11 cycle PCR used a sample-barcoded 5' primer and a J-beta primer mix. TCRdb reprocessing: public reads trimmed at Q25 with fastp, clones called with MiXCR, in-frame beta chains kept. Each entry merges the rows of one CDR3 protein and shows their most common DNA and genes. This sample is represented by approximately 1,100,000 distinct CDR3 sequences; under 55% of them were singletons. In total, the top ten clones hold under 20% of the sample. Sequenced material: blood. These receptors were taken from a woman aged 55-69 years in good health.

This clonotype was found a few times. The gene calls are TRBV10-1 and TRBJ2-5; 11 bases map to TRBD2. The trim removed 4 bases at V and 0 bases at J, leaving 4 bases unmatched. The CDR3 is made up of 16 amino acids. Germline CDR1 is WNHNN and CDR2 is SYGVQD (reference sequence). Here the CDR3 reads CASSGGSGRDQETQYF. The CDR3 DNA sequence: TGCGCCAGCAGTGGAGGTAGCGGGAGGGACCAAGAGACCCAGTACTTC.

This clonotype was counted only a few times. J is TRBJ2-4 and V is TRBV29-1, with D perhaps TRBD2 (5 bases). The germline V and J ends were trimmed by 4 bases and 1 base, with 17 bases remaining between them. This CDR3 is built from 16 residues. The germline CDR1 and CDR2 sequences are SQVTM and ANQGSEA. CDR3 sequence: CSVAYPLLGAKNIQYF. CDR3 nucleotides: TGCAGCGTTGCGTACCCACTACTAGGGGCCAAAAACATTCAGTACTTC.

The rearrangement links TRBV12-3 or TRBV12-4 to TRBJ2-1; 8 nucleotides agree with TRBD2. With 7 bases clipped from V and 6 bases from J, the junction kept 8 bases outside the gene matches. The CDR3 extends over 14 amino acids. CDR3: CASIRTGGSNEQFF. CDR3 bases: TGTGCCAGCATCCGGACGGGAGGGTCCAATGAGCAGTTCTTC.

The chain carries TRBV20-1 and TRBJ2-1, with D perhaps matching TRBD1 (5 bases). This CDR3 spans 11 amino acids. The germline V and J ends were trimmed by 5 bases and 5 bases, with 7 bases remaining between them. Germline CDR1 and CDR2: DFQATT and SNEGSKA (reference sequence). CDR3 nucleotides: TGCAGTGCTGTAGGGGACAATGAGCAGTTCTTC. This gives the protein CSAVGDNEQFF.

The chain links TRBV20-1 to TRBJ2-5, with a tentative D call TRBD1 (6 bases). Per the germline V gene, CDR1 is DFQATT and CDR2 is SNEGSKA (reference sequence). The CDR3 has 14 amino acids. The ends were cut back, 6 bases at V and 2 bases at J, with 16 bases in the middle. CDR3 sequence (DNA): TGCAGTGCCTTAAACAGGGTAGGGCAAGAGACCCAGTACTTC. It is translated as CSALNRVGQETQYF.

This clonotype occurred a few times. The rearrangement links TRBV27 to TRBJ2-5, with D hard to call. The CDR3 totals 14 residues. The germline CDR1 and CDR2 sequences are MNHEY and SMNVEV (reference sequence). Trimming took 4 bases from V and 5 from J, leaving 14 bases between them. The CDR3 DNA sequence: TGTGCCAGCAGTTCCCAGTCCCTACGGGAGACCCAGTACTTC. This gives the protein CASSSQSLRETQYF.

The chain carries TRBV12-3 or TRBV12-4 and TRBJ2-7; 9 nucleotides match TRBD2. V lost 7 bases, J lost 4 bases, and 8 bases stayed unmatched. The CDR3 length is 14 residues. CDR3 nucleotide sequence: TGTGCCAGCACCCTTAGTAGCGGGAGATACGAGCAGTACTTC. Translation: CASTLSSGRYEQYF.

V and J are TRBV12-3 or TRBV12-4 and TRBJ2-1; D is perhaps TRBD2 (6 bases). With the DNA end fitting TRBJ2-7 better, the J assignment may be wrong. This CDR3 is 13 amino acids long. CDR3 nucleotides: TGTGCCAGCAGTTCGGGGGTCTACAATGAGCAGTACTTC. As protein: CASSSGVYNEQYF.

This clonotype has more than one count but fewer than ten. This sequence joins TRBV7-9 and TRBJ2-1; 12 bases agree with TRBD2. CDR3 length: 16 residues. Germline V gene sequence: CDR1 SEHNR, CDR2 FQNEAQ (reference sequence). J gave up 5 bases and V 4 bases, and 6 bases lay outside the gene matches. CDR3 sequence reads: CASSSPTSGSHNEQFF. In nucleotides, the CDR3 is TGTGCCAGCAGCTCCCCGACTAGCGGGAGCCACAATGAGCAGTTCTTC. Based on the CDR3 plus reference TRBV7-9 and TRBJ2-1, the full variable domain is DTGVSQNPRHKITKRGQNVTFRCDPISEHNRLYWYRQTLGQGPEFLTYFQNEAQLEKSRLLSDRFSAERPKGSFSTLEIQRTEQGDSAMYLCASSSPTSGSHNEQFFGPGTRLTVL.

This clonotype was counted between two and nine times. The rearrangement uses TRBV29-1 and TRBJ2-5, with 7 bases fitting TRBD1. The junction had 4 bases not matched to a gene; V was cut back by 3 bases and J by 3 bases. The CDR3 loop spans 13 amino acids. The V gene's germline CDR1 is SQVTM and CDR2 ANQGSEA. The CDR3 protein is CSVDTGVEETQYF. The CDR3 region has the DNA TGCAGCGTTGACACAGGGGTTGAAGAGACCCAGTACTTC.

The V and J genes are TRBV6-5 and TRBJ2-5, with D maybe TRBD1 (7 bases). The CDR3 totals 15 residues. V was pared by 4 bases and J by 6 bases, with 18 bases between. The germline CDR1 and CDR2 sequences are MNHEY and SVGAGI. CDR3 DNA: TGTGCCAGCAGTTTAATCACAGGGGAGGCAAAGACCCAGTACTTC. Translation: CASSLITGEAKTQYF.

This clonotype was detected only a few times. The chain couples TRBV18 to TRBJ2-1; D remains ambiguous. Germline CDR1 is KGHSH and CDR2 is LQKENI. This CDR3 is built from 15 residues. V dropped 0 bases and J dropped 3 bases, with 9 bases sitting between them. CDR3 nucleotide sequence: TGTGCCAGCTCACCACCGAGGACCCTCTACAATGAGCAGTTCTTC. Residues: CASSPPRTLYNEQFF.

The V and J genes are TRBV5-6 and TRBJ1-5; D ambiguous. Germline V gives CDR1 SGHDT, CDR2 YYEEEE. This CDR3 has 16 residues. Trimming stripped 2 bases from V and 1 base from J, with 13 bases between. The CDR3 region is CASSFEEAGSNQPQHF. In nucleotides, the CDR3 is TGTGCCAGCAGCTTCGAGGAGGCAGGAAGCAATCAGCCCCAGCATTTT.

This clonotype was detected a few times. The CDR3 DNA sequence: TGTGCCAGCAGTCCGGTCCAACAGGGTCAGTTCTTC. Its protein product is CASSPVQQGQFF. The chain uses TRBV27 and TRBJ2-1; a weak D match, TRBD1 (6 bases). Germline assignment: CDR1 MNHEY and CDR2 SMNVEV (reference sequence). This CDR3 comprises 12 residues. Trimming removed 5 bases at V and 13 bases at J, with 15 bases between.

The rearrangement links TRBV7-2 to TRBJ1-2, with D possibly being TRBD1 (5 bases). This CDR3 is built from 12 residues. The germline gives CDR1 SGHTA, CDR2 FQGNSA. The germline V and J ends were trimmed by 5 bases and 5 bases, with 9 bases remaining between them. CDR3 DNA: TGTGCCAGCAGCCCAGGGAGGTATGGCTACACCTTC. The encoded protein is CASSPGRYGYTF.

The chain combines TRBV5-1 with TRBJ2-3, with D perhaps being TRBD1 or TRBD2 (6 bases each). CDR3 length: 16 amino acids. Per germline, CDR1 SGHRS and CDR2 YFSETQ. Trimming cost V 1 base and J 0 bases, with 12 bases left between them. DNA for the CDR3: TGCGCCAGCAGCTTGTCGGGGGCGCAGAGCACAGATACGCAGTATTTT. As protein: CASSLSGAQSTDTQYF.

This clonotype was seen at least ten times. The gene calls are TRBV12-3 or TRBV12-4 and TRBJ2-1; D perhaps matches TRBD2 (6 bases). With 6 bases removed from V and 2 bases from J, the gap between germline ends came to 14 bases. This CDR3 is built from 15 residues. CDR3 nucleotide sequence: TGTGCCAGCAGCCCGACTAGAGGGACCTACAATGAGCAGTTCTTC. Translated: CASSPTRGTYNEQFF.

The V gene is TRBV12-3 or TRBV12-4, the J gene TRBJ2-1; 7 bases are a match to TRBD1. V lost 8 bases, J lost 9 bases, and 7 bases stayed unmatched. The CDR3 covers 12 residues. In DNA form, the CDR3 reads TGTGCCAGCTTCGGACAGGCTAGTGAGCAGTTCTTC. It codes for CASFGQASEQFF.

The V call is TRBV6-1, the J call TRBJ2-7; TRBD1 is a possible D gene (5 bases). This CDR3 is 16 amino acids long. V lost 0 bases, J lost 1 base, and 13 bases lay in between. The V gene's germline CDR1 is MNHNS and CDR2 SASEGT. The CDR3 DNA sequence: TGTGCCAGCAGTGAAGCATGGGGCGCTCGGTCCTACGAGCAGTACTTC. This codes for CASSEAWGARSYEQYF.

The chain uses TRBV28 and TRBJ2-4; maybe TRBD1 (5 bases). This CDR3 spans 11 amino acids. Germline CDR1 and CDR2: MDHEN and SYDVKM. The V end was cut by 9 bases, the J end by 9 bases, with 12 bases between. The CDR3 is CASQLGVIQYF. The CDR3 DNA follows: TGTGCCAGTCAATTAGGGGTCATTCAGTACTTC.

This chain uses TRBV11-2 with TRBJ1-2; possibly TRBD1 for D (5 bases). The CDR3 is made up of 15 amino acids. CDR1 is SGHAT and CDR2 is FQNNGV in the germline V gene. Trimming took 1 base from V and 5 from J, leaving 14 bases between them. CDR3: CASSLGSGLEYGYTF. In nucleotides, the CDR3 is TGTGCCAGCAGCTTAGGTTCAGGGCTTGAGTATGGCTACACCTTC.